This TCR beta chain was obtained from a study of CD8+ T cells in alopecia areata. Overall study results and limits: Patients showed less clear TCR sequence sharing than mice, possibly partly because of HLA diversity.

Sequencing relied on a cDNA template that was reverse transcribed from extracted RNA. Assay: immunoSEQ multiplex PCR; the TCRdb copy retains only in-frame clones and omits some. The sample contains 120,000 or so clones, 61% of which appear only once. Between the trimmed V and J ends, which lost 0 bases and 0 bases, there was a span of 11 bases. The CDR3 totals 15 residues. Germline lookup yields CDR1 GTSNPN and CDR2 SVGIG (reference sequence). Concerning this clone: Its antigen is unidentified.

Treatment reported: oral pan-JAK inhibitor, 5-10 mg twice daily. The sample was CD4+ T cells sorted from blood, taken at week 4, from a patient treated with tofacitinib. V gene TRBV30 combines with J gene TRBJ1-1, with D hard to call. The source of this sequence is a human donor with alopecia areata. CDR3 DNA: TGTGCCTGGAGTGTAGGGCCAGACTTGAACACTGAAGCTTTCTTT. This translates into CAWSVGPDLNTEAFF. The full variable domain, with the rest looked up from reference TRBV30 and TRBJ1-1, is SQTIHQWPATLVQPVGSPLSLECTVEGTSNPNLYWYRQAAGRGLQLLFYSVGIGQISSEVPQNLSASRPQDRQFILSSKKLLLSDSGFYLCAWSVGPDLNTEAFFGQGTRLTVV.